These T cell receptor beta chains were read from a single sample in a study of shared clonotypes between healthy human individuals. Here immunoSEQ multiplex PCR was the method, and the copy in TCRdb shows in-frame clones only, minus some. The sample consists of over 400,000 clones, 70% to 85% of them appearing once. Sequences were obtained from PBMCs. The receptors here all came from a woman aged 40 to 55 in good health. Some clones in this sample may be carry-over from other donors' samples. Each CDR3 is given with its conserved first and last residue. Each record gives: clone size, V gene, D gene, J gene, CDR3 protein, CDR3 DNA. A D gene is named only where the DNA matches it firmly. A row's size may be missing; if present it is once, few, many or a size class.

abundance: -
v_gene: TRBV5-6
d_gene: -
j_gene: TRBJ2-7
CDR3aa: CASSLAPDYEQYF
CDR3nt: TGTGCCAGCAGCTTGGCTCCGGACTACGAGCAGTACTTC

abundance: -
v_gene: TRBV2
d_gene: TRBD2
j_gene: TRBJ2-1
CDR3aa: CASSGKRESSYNEQFF
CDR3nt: TGTGCCAGCAGCGGAAAGCGGGAGAGCTCCTACAATGAGCAGTTCTTC

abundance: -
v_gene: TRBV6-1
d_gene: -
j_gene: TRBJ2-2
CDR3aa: CASSELATNTGELFF
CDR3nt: TGTGCCAGCAGTGAATTGGCAACGAACACCGGGGAGCTGTTTTTT

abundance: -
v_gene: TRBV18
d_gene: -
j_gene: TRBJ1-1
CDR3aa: CASSPPNPENTEAFF
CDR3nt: TGTGCCAGCTCACCACCTAATCCGGAGAACACTGAAGCTTTCTTT

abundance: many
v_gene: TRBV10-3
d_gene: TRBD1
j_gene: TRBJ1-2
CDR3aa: CAISSDRVGYGYTF
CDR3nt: TGTGCCATCAGTTCGGACAGGGTAGGCTATGGCTACACCTTC

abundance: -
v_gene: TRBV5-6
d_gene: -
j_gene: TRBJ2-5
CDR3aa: CASSLVGQQETQYF
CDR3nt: TGTGCCAGCAGCTTGGTCGGACAGCAAGAGACCCAGTACTTC

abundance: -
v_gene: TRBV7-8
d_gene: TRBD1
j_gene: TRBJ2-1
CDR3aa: CASSLDPGGREQFF
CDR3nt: TGTGCCAGCAGCTTAGACCCAGGGGGCAGGGAGCAGTTCTTC

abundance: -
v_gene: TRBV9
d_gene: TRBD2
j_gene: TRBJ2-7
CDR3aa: CASSKGSTSGHEQYF
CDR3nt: TGTGCCAGCAGCAAGGGCTCGACTAGCGGCCACGAGCAGTACTTC

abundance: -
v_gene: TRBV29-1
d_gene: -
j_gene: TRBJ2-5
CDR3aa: CSVADRRQETQYF
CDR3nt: TGCAGCGTTGCAGACAGGCGCCAAGAGACCCAGTACTTC

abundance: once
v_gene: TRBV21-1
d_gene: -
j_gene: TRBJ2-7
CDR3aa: CASIQGSEQYF
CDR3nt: TGTGCCAGCATCCAAGGTTCCGAGCAGTACTTC

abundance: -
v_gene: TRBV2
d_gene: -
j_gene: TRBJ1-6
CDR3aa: CASLGLLSSYNSPLHF
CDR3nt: TGTGCCAGCCTTGGACTGCTCAGCTCCTATAATTCACCCCTCCACTTT

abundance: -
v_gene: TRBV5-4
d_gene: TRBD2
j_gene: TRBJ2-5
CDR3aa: CASRPTSGRETQYF
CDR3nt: TGTGCCAGCAGGCCGACTAGCGGGAGAGAGACCCAGTACTTC

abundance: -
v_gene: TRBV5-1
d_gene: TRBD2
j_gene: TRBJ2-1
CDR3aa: CASSSASGRAGEQFF
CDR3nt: TGCGCCAGCAGCTCGGCTAGCGGGAGGGCCGGGGAGCAGTTCTTC

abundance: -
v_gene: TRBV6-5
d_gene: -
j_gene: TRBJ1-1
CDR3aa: CASSSTKYGGGTEAFF
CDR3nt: TGTGCCAGCAGTTCTACAAAATACGGCGGCGGCACTGAAGCTTTCTTT